The T cell receptor beta chain described here comes from a study of spatial heterogeneity in lung cancer (dated 2019 in TCRdb). Some background on the complete study: More beta-chain than alpha-chain transcripts were consistently detected, likely reflecting higher beta-chain transcript abundance. In the raw uncorrected reads, each unique combination of TCR and UMI appeared more than ten times on average. In non-small cell lung cancer, the study made a quantitative comparison of TCR alpha and beta repertoires among multiple tumor regions, matched nontumor lung and blood. TCR repertoire features were related to nonsynonymous mutation counts determined by whole-exome sequencing of tumor tissue. At surgery, hundreds of tumor regions, some 61 matched nontumor lung samples and 56 PBMC samples were TCR-sequenced for both alpha and beta chains.

The time point label of this sample denotes: sample taken at primary tumor resection. Donors were under 95 patients with early-stage, untreated non-small cell lung cancer from the lung TRACERx cohort. For TCR sequencing, whole RNA was extracted from tumor and nontumor lung tissue, or from cryopreserved PBMC samples, and no cell sorting was done. Patients were selected for TCR sequencing only if sufficient RNA was available from at least two tumor regions. Receptor libraries were prepared by 5' RACE. Sequencer: NextSeq 500. To allow correction of PCR and sequencing errors, the TCR library protocol tagged every TCR cDNA molecule with a unique molecular identifier. Per the authors' processing: TCR identification, UMI-based error correction and CDR3 extraction were all carried out with Decombinator tools. TCRs above a frequency of 2 per 1,000, corresponding to the top 1% of the tumor frequency distribution, were defined as expanded. Each repertoire was subsampled 100 times to 5,000 TCRs, after which Renyi diversity was computed with the R vegan package. To build CDR3 similarity networks, amino acid triplet string-kernel similarity was used, and CDR3s were connected when their pairwise similarity was above 0.82. TCRdb took the public reads, trimmed them with fastp at Q25, ran MiXCR for clone calling and kept in-frame beta chains. Each entry is one CDR3 protein sequence, shown with its most common DNA and genes. For this entry, the V and J calls and clone size follow TCRdb and not the study's own pipeline. Within this sample are tens of thousands of distinct CDR3 sequences, with about 5% of them counted one time only. The leading ten clones occupy 25% of the sample.

What the study reported, not specific to this receptor: Ubiquitous expanded tumor TCRs were found in blood more often at tumor resection than at routine follow-up. Confirming at a functional level the hypothesis that regional TCRs recognize regional mutations was considered to require additional single-cell paired TCR alpha and beta sequencing.

This clonotype showed up many times. Its antigen specificity is not known. The sample holds no much larger clone one base away, and base qualities are not on file. From cysteine to phenylalanine, the CDR3 is 13 amino acids long. Only the CDR3 DNA is retained, 39 bases long and in frame from the first base. As encoded in the germline V gene, CDR1 is SGHTA while CDR2 is FQGTGA. The trim is 5 bases for V and 6 bases for J, with a gap of 11 bases between the germline ends. Source: PBMCs, taken at surgery. This TCR derives from a female donor with early-stage non-small cell lung cancer. The rearranged segments are TRBV7-3 and TRBJ1-5, with no reliable assignment of the D segment. The CDR3 reads CASSTTVGQPQHF. DNA sequence: TGTGCCAGCAGCACTACAGTGGGTCAGCCCCAGCATTTT.